The clone carrying this T cell receptor beta chain was observed once. Its antigen is not identified. The sample originates from a study of graft-versus-host responses after intestinal transplantation. Whole-study findings and limits: GvH clones surfaced in recipient marrow, some emerging earlier in ileum or blood.

CDR3 size: 16 residues. CDR1 and CDR2 (germline): GTSNPN, SVGIG (reference sequence). The V end lost 0 bases, the J end lost 0 bases, and 12 bases lay between the germline ends. Assay used: immunoSEQ multiplex PCR; TCRdb lists only in-frame clones, some missing. The data show some 40,000 clones, nearly 90% seen once. V is TRBV30 and J is TRBJ2-1; no clear D. The sequencing here drew on PBMCs, taken 260 to 280 days after transplant. This receptor was taken from a human patient who received an intestinal transplant, so some T cells may come from the graft donor. The CDR3 nucleotides are TGTGCCTGGAGTGTAGATGTGACTGGCTCCTACAATGAGCAGTTCTTC. Encoded protein: CAWSVDVTGSYNEQFF.